This entry lists 2 T cell receptor beta chains sequenced from one sample in a study of blood T cell repertoires in COVID-19. The protocol was immunoSEQ multiplex PCR, while the TCRdb copy is restricted to in-frame clones and leaves out a portion. This table has about 330,000 clones, more than 75% appearing once. Sample: peripheral blood. Source of these receptors: a woman aged 50 to 60 with active or convalescent COVID-19.

The V gene is TRBV12-5, the J gene TRBJ2-7, with D possibly matching TRBD1 (6 bases). CDR1 and CDR2 (germline): LGHNT, FRNRAP. Trimming shortened V by 0 bases and J by 6 bases, and 21 bases separated the two germline ends. This CDR3 is 17 amino acids long. The CDR3 is CASGLVLIQGAMGEQYF. DNA of the CDR3: TGTGCTAGTGGTTTGGTACTTATACAGGGAGCGATGGGCGAGCAGTACTTC.

The chain joins TRBV27 to TRBJ2-7, with D unresolved. In germline, CDR1 is MNHEY, CDR2 SMNVEV (reference sequence). V lost 0 bases, J lost 0 bases, and 9 bases lay in between. The CDR3 loop spans 15 amino acids. The CDR3 is CASSLSHGSSYEQYF. In DNA form, the CDR3 reads TGTGCCAGCAGTTTATCTCATGGTAGCTCCTACGAGCAGTACTTC.